This entry lists 5 T cell receptor beta chains sequenced from one sample in a study of Graves' ophthalmopathy and Graves' hyperthyroidism. From RNA, the CDR3 regions of TCR beta chains were amplified and sequenced. After a first-round RT-PCR with HTBI primers, a second-round multiplex PCR was run. Using its own MiXCR run on the multiplex PCR reads, TCRdb lists one record per CDR3 protein. The repertoire holds 350,000 to 400,000 distinct CDR3 sequences, with 15% as singletons. The material sequenced was peripheral blood. The receptors originated from a woman in her late teens or twenties with stable Graves' hyperthyroidism.

This clonotype was seen repeatedly, ten times or more. V is TRBV19 and J is TRBJ1-5, with TRBD1 identical over 7 bases. The junction had 9 bases not matched to a gene; V was cut back by 3 bases and J by 4 bases. The CDR3 spans 16 residues. Germline V CDR1 and CDR2: LNHDA, SQIVND (reference sequence). For the CDR3, the DNA is TGTGCCAGTAGTATCGGACAGGCCCTCGGGAATCAGCCCCAGCATTTT. Protein: CASSIGQALGNQPQHF. Full variable domain (rest looked up from reference TRBV19 and TRBJ1-5): DGGITQSPKYLFRKEGQNVTLSCEQNLNHDAMYWYRQDPGQGLRLIYYSQIVNDFQKGDIAEGYSVSREKKESFPLTVTSAQKNPTAFYLCASSIGQALGNQPQHFGDGTRLSIL.

The sample holds many counts of this clonotype. This rearrangement joins TRBV11-2 to TRBJ1-1; D not resolved. Germline CDR1 reads SGHAT; CDR2 reads FQNNGV. This CDR3 region has 15 residues. V was pared by 5 bases and J by 0 bases, with 13 bases between. The CDR3 sequence is CASSPRQDMNTEAFF. CDR3 sequence (DNA): TGTGCCAGCAGCCCCCGCCAGGATATGAACACTGAAGCTTTCTTT.

This clonotype appeared many times. The chain recombines TRBV12-3 or TRBV12-4 with TRBJ2-5; D is unresolved. V lost 8 bases and J 5 bases, leaving 15 bases between the germline ends. The CDR3 contains 13 residues. The CDR3 DNA reads TGTGCCAGCGGCCGTGGGGTTTGGGAGACCCAGTACTTC. Its protein is CASGRGVWETQYF.

This clonotype has a count of ten or more. Here the CDR3 reads CASSEDAEAFF. DNA of the CDR3: TGTGCCAGCAGTGAGGACGCTGAAGCTTTCTTT. The rearrangement uses TRBV2 and TRBJ1-1, with unresolved D. There are 11 residues in the CDR3. Per germline, CDR1 SNHLY and CDR2 FYNNEI. The V gene lost 3 bases and the J gene lost 6 bases, with 5 bases spanning the gap.

At least ten counts were recorded for this clonotype. The chain combines TRBV7-2 with TRBJ1-2; 10 bases are shared with TRBD1. Per the germline V gene, CDR1 is SGHTA and CDR2 is FQGNSA. The CDR3 covers 16 residues. The V segment lost 0 bases and the J segment 5 bases; nucleotides outside the gene matches: 6. For the CDR3, the DNA is TGTGCCAGCAGCTTAGCTCGCGGGACAGGGGATTATGGCTACACCTTC. Its protein product is CASSLARGTGDYGYTF.